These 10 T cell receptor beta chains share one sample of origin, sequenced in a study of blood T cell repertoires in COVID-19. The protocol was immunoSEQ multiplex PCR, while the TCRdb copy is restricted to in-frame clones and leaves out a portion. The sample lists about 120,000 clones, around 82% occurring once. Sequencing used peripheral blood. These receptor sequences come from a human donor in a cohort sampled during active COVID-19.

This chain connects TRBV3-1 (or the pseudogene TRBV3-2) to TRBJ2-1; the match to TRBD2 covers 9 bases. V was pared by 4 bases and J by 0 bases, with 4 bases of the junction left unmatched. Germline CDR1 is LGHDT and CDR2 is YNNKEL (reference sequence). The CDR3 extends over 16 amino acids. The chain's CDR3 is CASSPKAGGSYNEQFF. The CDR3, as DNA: TGTGCCAGCAGCCCAAAAGCGGGGGGCTCCTACAATGAGCAGTTCTTC.

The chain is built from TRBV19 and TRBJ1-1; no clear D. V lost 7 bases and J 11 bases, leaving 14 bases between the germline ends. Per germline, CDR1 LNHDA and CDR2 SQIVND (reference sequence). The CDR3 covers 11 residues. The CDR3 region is CASTREDWAFF. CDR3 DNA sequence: TGTGCCAGTACTAGGGAGGACTGGGCTTTCTTT.

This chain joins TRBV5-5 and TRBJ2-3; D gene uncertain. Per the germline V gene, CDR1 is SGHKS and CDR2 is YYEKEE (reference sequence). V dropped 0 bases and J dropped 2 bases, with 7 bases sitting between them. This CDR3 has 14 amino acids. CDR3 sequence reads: CASSLDRYTDTQYF. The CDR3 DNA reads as TGTGCCAGCAGCTTGGACAGATACACAGATACGCAGTATTTT. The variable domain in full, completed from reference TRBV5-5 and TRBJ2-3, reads DAGVTQSPTHLIKTRGQQVTLRCSPISGHKSVSWYQQVLGQGPQFIFQYYEKEERGRGNFPDRFSARQFPNYSSELNVNALLLGDSALYLCASSLDRYTDTQYFGPGTRLTVL.

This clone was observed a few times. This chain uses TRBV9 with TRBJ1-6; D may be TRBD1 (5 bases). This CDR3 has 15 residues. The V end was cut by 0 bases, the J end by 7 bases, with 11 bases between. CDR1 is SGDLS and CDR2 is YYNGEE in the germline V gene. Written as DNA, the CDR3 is TGTGCCAGCAGCGTAGCCGGGGGGGGGAATTCACCCCTCCACTTT. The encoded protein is CASSVAGGGNSPLHF.

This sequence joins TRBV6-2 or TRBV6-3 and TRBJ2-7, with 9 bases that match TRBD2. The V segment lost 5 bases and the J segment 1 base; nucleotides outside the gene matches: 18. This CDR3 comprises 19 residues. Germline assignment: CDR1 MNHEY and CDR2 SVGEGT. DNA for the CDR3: TGTGCCAGCAGTCCCTTGCCCCCCGGTAGCGGGGGTTATTCCTACGAGCAGTACTTC. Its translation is CASSPLPPGSGGYSYEQYF.

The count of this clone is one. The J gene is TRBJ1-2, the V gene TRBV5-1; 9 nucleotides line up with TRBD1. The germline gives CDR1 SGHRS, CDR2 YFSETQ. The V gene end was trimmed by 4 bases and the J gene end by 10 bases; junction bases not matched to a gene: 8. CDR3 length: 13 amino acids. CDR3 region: CASSGTGHSVYTF. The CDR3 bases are TGCGCCAGCAGCGGGACAGGGCATAGTGTCTACACCTTC.

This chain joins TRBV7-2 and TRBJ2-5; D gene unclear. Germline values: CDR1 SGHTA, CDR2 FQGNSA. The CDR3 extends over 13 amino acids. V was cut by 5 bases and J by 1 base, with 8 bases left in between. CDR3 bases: TGTGCCAGCAGCCGGAGCTCCCAAGAGACCCAGTACTTC. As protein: CASSRSSQETQYF. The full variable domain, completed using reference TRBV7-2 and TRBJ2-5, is GAGVSQSPSNKVTEKGKDVELRCDPISGHTALYWYRQSLGQGLEFLIYFQGNSAPDKSGLPSDRFSAERTGGSVSTLTIQRTQQEDSAVYLCASSRSSQETQYFGPGTRLLVL.

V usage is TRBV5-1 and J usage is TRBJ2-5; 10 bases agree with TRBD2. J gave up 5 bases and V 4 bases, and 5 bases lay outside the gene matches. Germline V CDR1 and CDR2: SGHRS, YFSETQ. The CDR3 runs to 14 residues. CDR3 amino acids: CASSPSGRGETQYF. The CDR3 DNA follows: TGCGCCAGCAGCCCCAGCGGGAGGGGGGAGACCCAGTACTTC. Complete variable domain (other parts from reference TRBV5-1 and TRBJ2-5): KAGVTQTPRYLIKTRGQQVTLSCSPISGHRSVSWYQQTPGQGLQFLFEYFSETQRNKGNFPGRFSGRQFSNSRSEMNVSTLELGDSALYLCASSPSGRGETQYFGPGTRLLVL.

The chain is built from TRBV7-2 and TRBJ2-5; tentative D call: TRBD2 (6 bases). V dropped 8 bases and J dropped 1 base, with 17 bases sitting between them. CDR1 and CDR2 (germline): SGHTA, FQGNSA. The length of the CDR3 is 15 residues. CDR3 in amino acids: CASLRGARSQETQYF. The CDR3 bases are TGTGCCAGCCTTCGCGGGGCGCGATCCCAAGAGACCCAGTACTTC.

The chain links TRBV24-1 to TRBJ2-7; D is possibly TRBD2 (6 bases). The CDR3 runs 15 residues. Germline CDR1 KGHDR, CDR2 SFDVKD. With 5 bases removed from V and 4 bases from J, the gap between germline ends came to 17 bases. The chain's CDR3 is CATSAVPGRPYEQYF. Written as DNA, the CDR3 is TGTGCCACCAGTGCTGTCCCAGGGAGGCCTTACGAGCAGTACTTC.